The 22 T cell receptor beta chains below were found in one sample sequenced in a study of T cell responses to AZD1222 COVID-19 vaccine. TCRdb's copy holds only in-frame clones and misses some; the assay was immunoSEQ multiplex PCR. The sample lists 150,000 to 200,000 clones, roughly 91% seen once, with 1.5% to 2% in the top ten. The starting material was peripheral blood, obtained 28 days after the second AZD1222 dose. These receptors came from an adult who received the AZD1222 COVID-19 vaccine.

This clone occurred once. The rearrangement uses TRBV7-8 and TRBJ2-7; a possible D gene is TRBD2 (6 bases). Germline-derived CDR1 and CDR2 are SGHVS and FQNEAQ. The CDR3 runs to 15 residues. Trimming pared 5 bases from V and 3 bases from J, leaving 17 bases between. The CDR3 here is CASSSIPGDGYEQYF. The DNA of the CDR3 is TGTGCCAGCAGCAGCATTCCGGGAGACGGCTACGAGCAGTACTTC.

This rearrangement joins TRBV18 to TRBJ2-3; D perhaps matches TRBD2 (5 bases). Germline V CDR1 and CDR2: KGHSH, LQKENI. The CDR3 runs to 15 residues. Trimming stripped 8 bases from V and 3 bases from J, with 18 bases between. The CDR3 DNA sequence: TGTGCCAGCCTCACGGGGTTCAAAGATACAGATACGCAGTATTTT. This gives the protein CASLTGFKDTDTQYF. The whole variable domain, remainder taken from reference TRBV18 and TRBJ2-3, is NAGVMQNPRHLVRRRGQEARLRCSPMKGHSHVYWYRQLPEEGLKFMVYLQKENIIDESGMPKERFSAEFPKEGPSILRIQQVVRGDSAAYFCASLTGFKDTDTQYFGPGTRLTVL.

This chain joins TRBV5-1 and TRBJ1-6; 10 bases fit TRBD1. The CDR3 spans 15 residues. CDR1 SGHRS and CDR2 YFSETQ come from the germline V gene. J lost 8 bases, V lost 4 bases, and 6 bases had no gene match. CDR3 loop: CASSPTTGGDSPLHF. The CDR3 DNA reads TGCGCCAGCAGCCCAACGACAGGGGGCGATTCACCCCTCCACTTT.

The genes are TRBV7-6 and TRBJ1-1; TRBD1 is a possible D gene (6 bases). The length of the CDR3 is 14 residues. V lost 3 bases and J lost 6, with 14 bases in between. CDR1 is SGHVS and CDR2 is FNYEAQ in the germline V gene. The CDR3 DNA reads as TGTGCCAGCAGCTTTACGACAGGAAGGTCTGAAGCTTTCTTT. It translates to CASSFTTGRSEAFF.

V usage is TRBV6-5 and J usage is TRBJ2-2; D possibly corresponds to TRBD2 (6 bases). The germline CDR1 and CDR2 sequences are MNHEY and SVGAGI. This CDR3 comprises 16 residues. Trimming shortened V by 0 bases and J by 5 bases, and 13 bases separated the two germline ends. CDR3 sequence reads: CASSYSLGGGTGELFF. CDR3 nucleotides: TGTGCCAGCAGTTACTCACTGGGGGGTGGGACCGGGGAGCTGTTTTTT.

In DNA form, the CDR3 reads TGCGCCAGCAGTGACTGGGGGCGGGAGAGAACCTACAATGAGCAGTTCTTC. It encodes CASSDWGRERTYNEQFF. The V call is TRBV10-2, the J call TRBJ2-1; a possible D gene is TRBD2 (7 bases). Trimming removed 3 bases at V and 2 bases at J, with 17 bases between. The CDR3 extends over 17 amino acids. Germline values: CDR1 WSHSY, CDR2 SAAADI.

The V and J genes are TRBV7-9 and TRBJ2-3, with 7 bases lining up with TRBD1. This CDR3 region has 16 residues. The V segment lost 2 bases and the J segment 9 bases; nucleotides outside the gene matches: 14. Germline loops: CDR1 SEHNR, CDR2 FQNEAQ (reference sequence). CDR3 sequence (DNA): TGTGCCAGCAGCTTAAGGACGGGACAGCTTCAGGGGACGCAGTATTTT. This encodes CASSLRTGQLQGTQYF.

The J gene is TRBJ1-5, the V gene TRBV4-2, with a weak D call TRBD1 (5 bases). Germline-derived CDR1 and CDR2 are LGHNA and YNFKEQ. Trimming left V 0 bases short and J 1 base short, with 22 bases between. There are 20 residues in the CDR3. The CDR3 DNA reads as TGTGCCAGCAGCCAAGATCCGGTTTATCGGGACGTAAGAAGCAATCAGCCCCAGCATTTT. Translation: CASSQDPVYRDVRSNQPQHF.

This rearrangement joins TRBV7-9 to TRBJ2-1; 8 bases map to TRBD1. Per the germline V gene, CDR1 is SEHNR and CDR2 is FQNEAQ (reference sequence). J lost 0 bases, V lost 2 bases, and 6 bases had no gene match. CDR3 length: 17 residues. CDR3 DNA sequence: TGTGCCAGCAGCTTAAACAGGGGGTCTAGCTCCTACAATGAGCAGTTCTTC. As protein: CASSLNRGSSSYNEQFF.

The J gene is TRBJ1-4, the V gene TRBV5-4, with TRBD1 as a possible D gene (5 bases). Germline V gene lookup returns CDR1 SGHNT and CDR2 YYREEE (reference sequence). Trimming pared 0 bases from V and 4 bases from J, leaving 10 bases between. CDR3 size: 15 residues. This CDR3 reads CASSLAAGGNEKLFF. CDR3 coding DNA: TGTGCCAGCAGCTTGGCCGCGGGGGGTAATGAAAAACTGTTTTTT.

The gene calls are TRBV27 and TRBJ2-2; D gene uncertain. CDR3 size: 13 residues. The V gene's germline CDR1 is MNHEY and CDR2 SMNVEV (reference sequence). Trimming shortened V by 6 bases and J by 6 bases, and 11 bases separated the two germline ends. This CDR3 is CASSPQVPGELFF. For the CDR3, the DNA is TGTGCCAGCAGCCCCCAGGTACCCGGGGAGCTGTTTTTT.

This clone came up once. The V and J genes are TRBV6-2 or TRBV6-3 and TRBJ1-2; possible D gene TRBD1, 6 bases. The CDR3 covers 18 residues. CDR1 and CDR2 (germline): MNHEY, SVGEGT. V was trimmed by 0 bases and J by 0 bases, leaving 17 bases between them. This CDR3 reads CASSYSAFRTASNYGYTF. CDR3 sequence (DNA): TGTGCCAGCAGTTACTCGGCTTTTAGGACAGCTTCTAACTATGGCTACACCTTC.

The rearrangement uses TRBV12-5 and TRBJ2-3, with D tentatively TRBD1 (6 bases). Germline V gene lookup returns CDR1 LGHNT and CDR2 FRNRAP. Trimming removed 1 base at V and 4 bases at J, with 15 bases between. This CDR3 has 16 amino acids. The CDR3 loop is CASGLGTVGFADTQYF. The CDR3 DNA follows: TGTGCTAGTGGTTTGGGGACAGTAGGGTTCGCAGATACGCAGTATTTT. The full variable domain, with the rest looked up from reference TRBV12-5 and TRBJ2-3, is DARVTQTPRHKVTEMGQEVTMRCQPILGHNTVFWYRQTMMQGLELLAYFRNRAPLDDSGMPKDRFSAEMPDATLATLKIQPSEPRDSAVYFCASGLGTVGFADTQYFGPGTRLTVL.

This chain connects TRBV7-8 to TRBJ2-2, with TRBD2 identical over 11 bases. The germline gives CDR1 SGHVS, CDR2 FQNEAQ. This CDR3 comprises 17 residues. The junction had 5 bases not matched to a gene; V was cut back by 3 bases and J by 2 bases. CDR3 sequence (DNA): TGTGCCAGCAGCTTGGCACTAGCGGGGGCTAACACCGGGGAGCTGTTTTTT. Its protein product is CASSLALAGANTGELFF.

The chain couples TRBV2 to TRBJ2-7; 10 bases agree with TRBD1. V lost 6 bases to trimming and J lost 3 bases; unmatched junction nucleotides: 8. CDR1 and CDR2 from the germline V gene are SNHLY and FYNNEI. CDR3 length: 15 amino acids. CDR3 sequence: CASRITRDRGYEQYF. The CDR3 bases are TGTGCCAGCAGAATAACCCGGGACAGGGGCTACGAGCAGTACTTC.

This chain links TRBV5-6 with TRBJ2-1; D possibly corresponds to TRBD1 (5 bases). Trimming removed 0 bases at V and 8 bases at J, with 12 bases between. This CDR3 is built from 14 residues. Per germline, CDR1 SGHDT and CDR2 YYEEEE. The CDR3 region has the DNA TGTGCCAGCAGCTTGGATCAGGGTAAGGATGAGCAGTTCTTC. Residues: CASSLDQGKDEQFF.

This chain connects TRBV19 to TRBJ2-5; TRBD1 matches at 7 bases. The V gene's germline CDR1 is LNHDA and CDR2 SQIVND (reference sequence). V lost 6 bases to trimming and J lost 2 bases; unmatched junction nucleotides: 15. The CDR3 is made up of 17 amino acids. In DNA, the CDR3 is TGTGCCAGTAGACAAGCAGTAGGGCACAGGGGACAAGAGACCCAGTACTTC. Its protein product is CASRQAVGHRGQETQYF.

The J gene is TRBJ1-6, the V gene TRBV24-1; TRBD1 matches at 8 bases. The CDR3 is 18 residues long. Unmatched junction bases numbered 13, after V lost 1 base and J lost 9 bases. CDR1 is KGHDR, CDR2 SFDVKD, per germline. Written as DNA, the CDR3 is TGTGCCACCAGTGATTTAAAGCTAGGCGCCAGGGGGCCTTCACCCCTCCACTTT. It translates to CATSDLKLGARGPSPLHF.

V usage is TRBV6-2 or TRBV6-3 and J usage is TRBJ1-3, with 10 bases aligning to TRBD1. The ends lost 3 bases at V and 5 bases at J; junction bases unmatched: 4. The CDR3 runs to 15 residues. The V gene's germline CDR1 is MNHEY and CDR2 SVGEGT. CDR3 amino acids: CASSYDRGRRNTIYF. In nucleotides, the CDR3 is TGTGCCAGCAGTTATGACAGGGGGCGAAGAAACACCATATATTTT.

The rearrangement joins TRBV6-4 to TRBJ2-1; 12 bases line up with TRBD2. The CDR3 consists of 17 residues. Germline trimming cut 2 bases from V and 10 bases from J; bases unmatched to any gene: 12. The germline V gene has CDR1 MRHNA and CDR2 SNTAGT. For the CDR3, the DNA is TGTGCCAGCAGTGACCGAGCCCCTAGCGGGGGGGCACGAGAGCAGTTCTTC. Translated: CASSDRAPSGGAREQFF.

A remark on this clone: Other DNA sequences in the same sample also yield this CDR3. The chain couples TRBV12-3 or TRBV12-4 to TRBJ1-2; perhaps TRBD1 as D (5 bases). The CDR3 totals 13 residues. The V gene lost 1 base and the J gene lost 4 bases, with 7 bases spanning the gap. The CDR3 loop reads CASSLGQGYGYTF. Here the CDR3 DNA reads TGTGCCAGCAGTTTAGGGCAGGGCTATGGCTACACCTTC.

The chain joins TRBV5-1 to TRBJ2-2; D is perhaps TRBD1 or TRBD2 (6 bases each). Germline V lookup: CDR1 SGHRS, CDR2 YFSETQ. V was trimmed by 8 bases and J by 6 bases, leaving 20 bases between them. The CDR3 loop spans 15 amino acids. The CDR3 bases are TGCGCCAGTTACTCTGGGGGGCAGCTGCCCGGGGAGCTGTTTTTT. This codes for CASYSGGQLPGELFF. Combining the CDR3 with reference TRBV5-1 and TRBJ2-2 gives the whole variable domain KAGVTQTPRYLIKTRGQQVTLSCSPISGHRSVSWYQQTPGQGLQFLFEYFSETQRNKGNFPGRFSGRQFSNSRSEMNVSTLELGDSALYLCASYSGGQLPGELFFGEGSRLTVL.